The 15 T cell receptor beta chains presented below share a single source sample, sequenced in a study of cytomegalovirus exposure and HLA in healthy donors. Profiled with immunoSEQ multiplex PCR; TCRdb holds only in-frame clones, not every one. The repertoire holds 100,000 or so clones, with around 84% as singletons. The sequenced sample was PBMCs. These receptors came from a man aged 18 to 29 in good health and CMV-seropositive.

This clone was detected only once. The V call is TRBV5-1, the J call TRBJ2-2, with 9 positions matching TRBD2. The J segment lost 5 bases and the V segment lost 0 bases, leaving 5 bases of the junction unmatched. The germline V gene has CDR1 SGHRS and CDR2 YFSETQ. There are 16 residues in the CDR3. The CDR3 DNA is TGCGCCAGCAGCTTGGTCCTAGCGGGAAATACCGGGGAGCTGTTTTTT. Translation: CASSLVLAGNTGELFF.

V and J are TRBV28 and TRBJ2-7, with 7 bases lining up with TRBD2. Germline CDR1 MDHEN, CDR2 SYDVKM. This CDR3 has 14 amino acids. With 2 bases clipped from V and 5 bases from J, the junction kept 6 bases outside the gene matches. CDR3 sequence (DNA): TGTGCCAGCAGTTTAGGGGGAGGGCCAAACGAGCAGTACGTC. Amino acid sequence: CASSLGGGPNEQYV.

The CDR3 coding sequence is TGTGCCATCAGTGAGACCTCCAGCTACGAGCAGTACTTC. It is translated as CAISETSSYEQYF. V is TRBV10-3 and J is TRBJ2-7, with D uncertain. CDR1 is ENHRY, CDR2 SYGVKD, per germline. The germline V and J ends were trimmed by 2 bases and 3 bases, with 8 bases remaining between them. This CDR3 spans 13 amino acids.

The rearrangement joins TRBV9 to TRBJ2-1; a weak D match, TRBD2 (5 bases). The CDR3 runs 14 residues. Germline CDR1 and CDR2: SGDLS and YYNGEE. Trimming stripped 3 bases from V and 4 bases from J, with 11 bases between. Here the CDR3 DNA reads TGTGCCAGCAGCGGTGGACTTGATTACAATGAGCAGTTCTTC. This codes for CASSGGLDYNEQFF.

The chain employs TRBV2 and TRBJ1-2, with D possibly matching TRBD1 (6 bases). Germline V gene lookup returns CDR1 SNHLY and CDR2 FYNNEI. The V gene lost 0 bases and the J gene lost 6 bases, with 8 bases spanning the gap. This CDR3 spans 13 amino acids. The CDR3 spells CASSEARGNGYTF. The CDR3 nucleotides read TGTGCCAGCAGTGAAGCGAGGGGGAATGGCTACACCTTC.

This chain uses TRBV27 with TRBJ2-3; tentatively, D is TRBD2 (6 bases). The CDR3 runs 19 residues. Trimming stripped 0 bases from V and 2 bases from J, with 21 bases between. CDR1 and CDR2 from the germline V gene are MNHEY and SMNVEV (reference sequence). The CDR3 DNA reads TGTGCCAGCAGTTTATCGGCCTCTCCTAGCGTGAAACTCACAGATACGCAGTATTTT. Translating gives CASSLSASPSVKLTDTQYF.

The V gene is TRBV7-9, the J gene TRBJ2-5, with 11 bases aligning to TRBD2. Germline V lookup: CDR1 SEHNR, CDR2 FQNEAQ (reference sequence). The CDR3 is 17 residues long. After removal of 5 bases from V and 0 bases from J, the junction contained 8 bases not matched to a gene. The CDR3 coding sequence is TGTGCCAGCAGCCCGGGGCTGACTAGCGGGAACCAAGAGACCCAGTACTTC. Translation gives CASSPGLTSGNQETQYF.

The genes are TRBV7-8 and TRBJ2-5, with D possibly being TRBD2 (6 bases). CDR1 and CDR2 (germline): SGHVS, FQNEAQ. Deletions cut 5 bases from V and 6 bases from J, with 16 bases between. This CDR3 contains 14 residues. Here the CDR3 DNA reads TGTGCCAGCAGCGGGCGGGAAATTTCGAAGACCCAGTACTTC. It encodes CASSGREISKTQYF.

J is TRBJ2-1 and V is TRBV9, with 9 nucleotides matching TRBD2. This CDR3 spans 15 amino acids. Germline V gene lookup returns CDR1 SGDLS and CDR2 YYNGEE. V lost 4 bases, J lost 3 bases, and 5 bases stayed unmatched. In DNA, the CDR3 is TGTGCCAGCAGCCCTAGCGGGATTCACTACAATGAGCAGTTCTTC. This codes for CASSPSGIHYNEQFF.

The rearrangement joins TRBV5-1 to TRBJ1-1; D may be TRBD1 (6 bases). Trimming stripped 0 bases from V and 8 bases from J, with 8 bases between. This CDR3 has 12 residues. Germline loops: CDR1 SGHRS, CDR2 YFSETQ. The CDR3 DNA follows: TGCGCCAGCAGCTTGGGGCAGGGGGAAGCTTTCTTT. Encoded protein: CASSLGQGEAFF.

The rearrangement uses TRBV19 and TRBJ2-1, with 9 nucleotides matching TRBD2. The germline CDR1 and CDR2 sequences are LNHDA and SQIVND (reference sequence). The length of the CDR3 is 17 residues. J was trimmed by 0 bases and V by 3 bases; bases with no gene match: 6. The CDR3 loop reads CASSISRLADSYNEQFF. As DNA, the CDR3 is TGTGCCAGTAGTATCTCGAGACTAGCGGACTCCTACAATGAGCAGTTCTTC.

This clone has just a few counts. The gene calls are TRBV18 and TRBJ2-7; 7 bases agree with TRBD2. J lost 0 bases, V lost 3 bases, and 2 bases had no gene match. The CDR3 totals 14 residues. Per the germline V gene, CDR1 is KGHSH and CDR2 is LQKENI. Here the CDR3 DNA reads TGTGCCAGCTCACCGACTAGCCCCTCCTACGAGCAGTACGTC. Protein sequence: CASSPTSPSYEQYV.

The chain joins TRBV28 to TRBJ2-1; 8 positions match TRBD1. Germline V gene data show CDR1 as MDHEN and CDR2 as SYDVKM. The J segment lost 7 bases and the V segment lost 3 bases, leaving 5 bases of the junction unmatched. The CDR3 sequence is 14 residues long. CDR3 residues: CASSLDRVRNEQFF. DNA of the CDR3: TGTGCCAGCAGTTTGGACAGGGTAAGGAATGAGCAGTTCTTC.

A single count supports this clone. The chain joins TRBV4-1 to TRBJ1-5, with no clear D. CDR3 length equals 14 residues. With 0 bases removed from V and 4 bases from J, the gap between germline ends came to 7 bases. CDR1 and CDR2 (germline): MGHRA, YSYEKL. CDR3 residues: CASSQDLPNQPQHF. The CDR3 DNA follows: TGCGCCAGCAGCCAAGATCTTCCTAATCAGCCCCAGCATTTT.

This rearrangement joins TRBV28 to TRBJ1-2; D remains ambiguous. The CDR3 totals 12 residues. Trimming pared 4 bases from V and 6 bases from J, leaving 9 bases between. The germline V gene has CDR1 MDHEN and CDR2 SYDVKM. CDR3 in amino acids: CASSSTLNGYTF. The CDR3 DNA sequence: TGTGCCAGCAGTTCCACCCTAAATGGCTACACCTTC.